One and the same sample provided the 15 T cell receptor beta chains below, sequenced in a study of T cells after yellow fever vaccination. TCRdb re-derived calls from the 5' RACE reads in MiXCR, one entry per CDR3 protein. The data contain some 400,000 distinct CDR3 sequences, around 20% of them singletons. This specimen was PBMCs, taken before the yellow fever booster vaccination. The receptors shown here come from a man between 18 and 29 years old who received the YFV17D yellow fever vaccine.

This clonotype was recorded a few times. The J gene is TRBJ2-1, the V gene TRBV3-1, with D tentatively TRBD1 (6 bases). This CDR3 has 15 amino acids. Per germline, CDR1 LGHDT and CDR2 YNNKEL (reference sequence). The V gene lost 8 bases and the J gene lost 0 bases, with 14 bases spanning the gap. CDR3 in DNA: TGTGCCAGCGGCAGGGGAGCCGGCTCCTACAATGAGCAGTTCTTC. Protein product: CASGRGAGSYNEQFF.

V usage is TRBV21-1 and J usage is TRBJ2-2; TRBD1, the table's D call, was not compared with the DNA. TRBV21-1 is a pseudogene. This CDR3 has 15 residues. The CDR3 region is CASSARQGKGGELFF. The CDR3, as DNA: TGTGCCAGCAGCGCAAGACAGGGGAAGGGCGGGGAGCTGTTTTTT.

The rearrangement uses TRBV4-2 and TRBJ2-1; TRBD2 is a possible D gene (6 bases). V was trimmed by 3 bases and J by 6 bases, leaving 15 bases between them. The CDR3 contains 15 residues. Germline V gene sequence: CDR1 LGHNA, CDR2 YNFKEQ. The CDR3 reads CASSQGGIGSNEQFF. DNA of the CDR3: TGTGCCAGCAGCCAGGGGGGAATTGGGTCCAATGAGCAGTTCTTC.

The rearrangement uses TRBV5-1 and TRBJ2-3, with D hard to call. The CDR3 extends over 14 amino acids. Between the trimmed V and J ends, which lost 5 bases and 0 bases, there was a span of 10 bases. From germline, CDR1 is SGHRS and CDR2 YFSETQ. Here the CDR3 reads CASRIGQSTDTQYF. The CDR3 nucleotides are TGCGCCAGCAGAATAGGGCAAAGCACAGATACGCAGTATTTT.

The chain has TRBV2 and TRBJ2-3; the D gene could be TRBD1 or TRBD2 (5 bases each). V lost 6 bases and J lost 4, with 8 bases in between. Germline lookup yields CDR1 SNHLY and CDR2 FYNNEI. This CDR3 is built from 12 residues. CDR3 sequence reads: CASRGRADTQYF. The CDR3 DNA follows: TGTGCCAGCAGGGGACGGGCAGATACGCAGTATTTT.

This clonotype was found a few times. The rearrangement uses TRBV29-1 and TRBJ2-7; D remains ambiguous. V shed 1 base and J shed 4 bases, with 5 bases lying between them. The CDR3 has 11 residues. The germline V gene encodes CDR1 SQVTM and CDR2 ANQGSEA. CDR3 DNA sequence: TGCAGCGTTGAAGTGGATTACGAGCAGTACGTC. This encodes CSVEVDYEQYV.

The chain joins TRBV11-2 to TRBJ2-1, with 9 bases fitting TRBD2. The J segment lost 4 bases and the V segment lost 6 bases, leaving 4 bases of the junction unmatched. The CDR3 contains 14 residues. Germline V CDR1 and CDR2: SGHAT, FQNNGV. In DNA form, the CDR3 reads TGTGCCAGCAGTATAGCGGGGGAGTACAATGAGCAGTTCTTC. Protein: CASSIAGEYNEQFF.

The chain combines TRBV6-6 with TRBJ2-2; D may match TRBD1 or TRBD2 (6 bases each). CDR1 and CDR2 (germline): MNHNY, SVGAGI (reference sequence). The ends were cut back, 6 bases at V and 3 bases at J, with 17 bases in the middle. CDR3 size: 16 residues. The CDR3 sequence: CASSPWGARDTGELFF. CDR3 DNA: TGTGCCAGCAGCCCGTGGGGGGCGCGGGACACCGGGGAGCTGTTTTTT.

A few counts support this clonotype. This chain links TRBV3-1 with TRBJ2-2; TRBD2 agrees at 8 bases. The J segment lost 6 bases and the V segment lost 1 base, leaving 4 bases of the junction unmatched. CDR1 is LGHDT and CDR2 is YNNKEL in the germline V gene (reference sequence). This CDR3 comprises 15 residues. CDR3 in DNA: TGTGCCAGCAGCCAAGGACCGGGGGGGGCCGGGGAGCTGTTTTTT. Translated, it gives CASSQGPGGAGELFF.

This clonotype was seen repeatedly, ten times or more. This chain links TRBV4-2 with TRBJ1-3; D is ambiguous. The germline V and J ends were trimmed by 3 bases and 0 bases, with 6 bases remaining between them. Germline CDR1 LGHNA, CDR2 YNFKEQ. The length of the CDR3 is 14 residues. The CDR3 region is CASSHDISGNTIYF. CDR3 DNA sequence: TGTGCCAGCAGCCATGATATCTCTGGAAACACCATATATTTT.

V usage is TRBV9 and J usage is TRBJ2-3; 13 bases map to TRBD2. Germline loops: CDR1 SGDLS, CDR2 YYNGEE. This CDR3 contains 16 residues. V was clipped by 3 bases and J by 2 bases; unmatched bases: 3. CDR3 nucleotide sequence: TGTGCCAGCAGCGAGGGACTAGCGGGGAACACAGATACGCAGTATTTT. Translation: CASSEGLAGNTDTQYF. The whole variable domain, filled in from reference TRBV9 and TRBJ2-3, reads DSGVTQTPKHLITATGQRVTLRCSPRSGDLSVYWYQQSLDQGLQFLIQYYNGEERAKGNILERFSAQQFPDLHSELNLSSLELGDSALYFCASSEGLAGNTDTQYFGPGTRLTVL.

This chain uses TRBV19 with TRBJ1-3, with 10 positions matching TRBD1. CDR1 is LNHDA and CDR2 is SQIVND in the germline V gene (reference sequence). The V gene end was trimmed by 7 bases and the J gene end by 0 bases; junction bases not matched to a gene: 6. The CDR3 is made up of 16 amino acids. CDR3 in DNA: TGTGCCAGTAACACCGGGACAGGGGACTCTGGAAACACCATATATTTT. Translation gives CASNTGTGDSGNTIYF.

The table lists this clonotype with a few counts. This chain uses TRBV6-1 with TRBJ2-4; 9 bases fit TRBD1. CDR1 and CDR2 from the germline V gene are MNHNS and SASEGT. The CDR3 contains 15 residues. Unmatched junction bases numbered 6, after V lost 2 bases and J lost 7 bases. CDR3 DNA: TGTGCCAGCAGTGAACACGGACAGGGGAATAACATTCAGTACTTC. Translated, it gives CASSEHGQGNNIQYF.

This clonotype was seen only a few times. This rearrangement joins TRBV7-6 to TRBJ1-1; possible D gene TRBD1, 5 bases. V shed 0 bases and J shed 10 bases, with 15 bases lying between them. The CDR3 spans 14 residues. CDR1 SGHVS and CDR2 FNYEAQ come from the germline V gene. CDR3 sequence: CASSLAGDGGAAFF. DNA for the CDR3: TGTGCCAGCAGCTTAGCGGGGGATGGAGGGGCAGCTTTCTTT. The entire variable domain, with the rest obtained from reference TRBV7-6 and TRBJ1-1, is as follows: GAGVSQSPRYKVTKRGQDVALRCDPISGHVSLYWYRQALGQGPEFLTYFNYEAQQDKSGLPNDRFSAERPEGSISTLTIQRTEQRDSAMYRCASSLAGDGGAAFFGQGTRLTVV.

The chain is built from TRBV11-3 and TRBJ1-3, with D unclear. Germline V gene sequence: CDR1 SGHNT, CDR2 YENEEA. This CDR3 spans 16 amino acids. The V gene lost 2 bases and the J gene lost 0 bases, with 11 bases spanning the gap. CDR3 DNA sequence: TGTGCCAGCAGCTTATGGTCAGCAATCTCTGGAAACACCATATATTTT. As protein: CASSLWSAISGNTIYF.